The rows below give T cell receptor beta chains drawn from one sample of a study of T cells in narcolepsy. Profiling relied on immunoSEQ multiplex PCR, and the TCRdb table lists in-frame clones only, not all of them. The sample consists of roughly 24,000 clones, over 65% of them appearing once. The sample consisted of memory (CD45RA-) CD4+ T cells from blood. These receptors originate from a human donor in good health. Each CDR3 is given with its conserved first and last residue. The order of the fields is clone size, D gene, CDR3 length, V gene, J gene, CDR3 DNA, CDR3 protein. A D gene is named only where the DNA matches it firmly. For some rows the clone size is stated as once, few or many, or as a class when expanded; others skip it.

.,.,12,TRBV7-9,TRBJ1-5,TGTGCCAGCAGCCCAGGCTCTCAGCCCCAGCATTTT,CASSPGSQPQHF
.,.,15,TRBV7-8,TRBJ2-1,TGTGCCAGCAGCTCGAGTGGGACGAGGAACAATGAGCAGTTCTTC,CASSSSGTRNNEQFF
.,.,16,TRBV7-3,TRBJ1-1,TGTGCCAGCAGCCCGGGCCCCCCCCGGAGGAACACTGAAGCTTTCTTT,CASSPGPPRRNTEAFF
.,.,17,TRBV19,TRBJ2-2,TGTGCCAGTAGTTTGGGCCGGCGTATGGGGAACACCGGGGAGCTGTTTTTT,CASSLGRRMGNTGELFF
.,.,12,TRBV6-1,TRBJ2-3,TGTGCCAGCAGCGCGGACACAGATACGCAGTATTTT,CASSADTDTQYF
.,TRBD1,16,TRBV12-5,TRBJ2-5,TGTGCTAGTGGTTTGGGGGGACAGGCCTATCAAGAGACCCAGTACTTC,CASGLGGQAYQETQYF
.,TRBD2,18,TRBV4-1,TRBJ2-5,TGCGCCAGCAGCCAAGGAATGGTAGTACTAGCGGGCCAAGAGACCCAGTACTTC,CASSQGMVVLAGQETQYF
.,.,11,TRBV30,TRBJ2-7,TGTGCCTGGAGTGACCAGGACGAGCAGTACTTC,CAWSDQDEQYF
.,TRBD1,15,TRBV6-1,TRBJ1-1,TGTGCCAGCAGAACAGGGGTGACCATGAACACTGAAGCTTTCTTT,CASRTGVTMNTEAFF
once,.,12,TRBV30,TRBJ2-1,TGTGCCTGGAGTGTACTGGGCAATGAGCAGTTCTTC,CAWSVLGNEQFF
once,.,14,TRBV30,TRBJ2-7,TGTGCCTGTATCCGACAGGGAGGAACTTACGAGCAGTACTTC,CACIRQGGTYEQYF
.,TRBD1,15,TRBV30,TRBJ2-7,TGTGCCTATGGGGTAGACAGGGGACGCCGGGGGGAGCAGTACTTC,CAYGVDRGRRGEQYF
once,.,15,TRBV12-2,TRBJ1-5,TGTGCAAGTCGCTTAGCGGGACAGGGCAATCAGCCCCAGCATTTT,CASRLAGQGNQPQHF
.,.,13,TRBV2,TRBJ2-5,TGTGCCAGCAGCGCGGACAGCCAAGAGACCCAGTACTTC,CASSADSQETQYF
once,.,15,TRBV5-1,TRBJ1-1,TGCGCCAGCAGCCTCCTGGACAGTGGGAACACTGAAGCTTTCTTT,CASSLLDSGNTEAFF
.,.,19,TRBV7-8,TRBJ1-2,TGTGCCAGCAGCCTCCAAAGGTTTAGGTCCTTCGCGCGAAACTATGGCTACATCTTC,CASSLQRFRSFARNYGYIF
few,.,14,TRBV11-1,TRBJ1-6,TGTGCCAGCAGCCTCACACAGGGCAATTCACCCCTCCACTTT,CASSLTQGNSPLHF
.,.,12,TRBV5-1,TRBJ1-2,TGCGCCAGCACTGAGAATAAGGAGGGCTACACCTTC,CASTENKEGYTF
.,.,18,TRBV19,TRBJ1-5,TGTGCCAGTAGTAACGCCCCTCCGGGAGTTTATAGCAATCAGCCCCAGCATTTT,CASSNAPPGVYSNQPQHF
.,TRBD1,16,TRBV6-6,TRBJ2-1,TGTGCCAGCAGTTACTCCGGGACAGGGGGCTACAATGAGCAGTTCTTC,CASSYSGTGGYNEQFF
.,.,12,TRBV30,TRBJ1-2,TGTGCCCGGGATGTACGGGGCTATGGCTACACCTTC,CARDVRGYGYTF
.,TRBD2,17,TRBV4-1,TRBJ2-5,TGCACCAGCAGCCAAGATCAGGAGCGGGGGCAGCAAGAGACCCAGTACTTC,CTSSQDQERGQQETQYF
.,TRBD1,15,TRBV15,TRBJ1-2,TGTGCCACCAGCAGCACCGGACAGGTCACCTATGGCTACACCTTC,CATSSTGQVTYGYTF
.,.,15,TRBV7-9,TRBJ2-2,TGTGCCAGCAGCTTAGGACTAGCGAACACCGGGGAGCTGTTTTTT,CASSLGLANTGELFF
.,TRBD1,21,TRBV5-3,TRBJ1-4,TGTGCCAGAAGCTTGGCCGGCTTGGGGACCGACAGGGGCACGCGTAAGGAAAAACTGTTTTTT,CARSLAGLGTDRGTRKEKLFF
once,TRBD1,15,TRBV6-5,TRBJ2-5,TGTGCCAGCAGAAACGGGCGGACAGGTGGAGAGACCCAGTACTTC,CASRNGRTGGETQYF
once,.,12,TRBV28,TRBJ1-2,TGTGCCAGCAGTTCGCTTAGGGTTGGCTACACCTTC,CASSSLRVGYTF
few,.,13,TRBV5-6,TRBJ2-7,TGTGCCAGCAGCTCGGACGGTTACTACGAGCAGTACTTC,CASSSDGYYEQYF
.,.,12,TRBV7-3,TRBJ2-1,TGTGCCAGCAGCTTAGATAAGGGTGAGCAGTTCTTC,CASSLDKGEQFF
.,TRBD2,16,TRBV29-1,TRBJ2-1,TGCAGCGAGTCAGGGGTAGCGGGAGGCTCCTACAATGAGCAGTTCTTC,CSESGVAGGSYNEQFF
.,.,15,TRBV7-2,TRBJ1-3,TGTGCCAGCAGCTCCGACAGCCACTCTGGAAACACCATATATTTT,CASSSDSHSGNTIYF
.,.,13,TRBV29-1,TRBJ2-2,TGCAGCGCCACTATGGGGGCTGGCGGGGAGCTGTTTTTT,CSATMGAGGELFF
.,.,14,TRBV9,TRBJ2-1,TGTGCCAGCAGCGTAGACGGTGAGAGGGGTGAGCAGTTCTTC,CASSVDGERGEQFF
.,.,18,TRBV25-1,TRBJ1-5,TGTGCCAGCAGTACACCCCCAACCAGGGACCTAGAGCATCAGCCCCAGCATTTT,CASSTPPTRDLEHQPQHF
.,.,14,TRBV12-5,TRBJ1-5,TGTGCTAGTGGCCACCTGGGGGGAGGGCAGCCCCAGCATTTT,CASGHLGGGQPQHF
.,TRBD1,17,TRBV30,TRBJ1-1,TGTGCCTGCCAAACCGGGACAGGGGCCCCATTGGACACTGAAGCTTTCTTT,CACQTGTGAPLDTEAFF
.,TRBD1,18,TRBV28,TRBJ1-2,TGTGCCAGCCTTCAGGAGCGGGACAGGGTAAAAGCTAACTATGGCTACACCTTC,CASLQERDRVKANYGYTF
.,.,15,TRBV6-1,TRBJ1-1,TGTGCCAGCAAACCCCGGGACGGTCTGAACACTGAAGCTTTCTTT,CASKPRDGLNTEAFF
.,.,15,TRBV29-1,TRBJ2-7,TGCAGCGTGTCTGCCCCAGCCGGCGGCCCCTACGAGCAGTACTTC,CSVSAPAGGPYEQYF
.,.,15,TRBV30,TRBJ1-2,TGTGCCTGGAGTGTACGGGCAGTCGGGGGCTATGGCTACACCTTC,CAWSVRAVGGYGYTF
.,.,14,TRBV4-1,TRBJ2-2,TGCGCCAGCAGCCAAGTAGGAGGGACCGGGGAGCTGTTTTTT,CASSQVGGTGELFF
.,.,13,TRBV11-3,TRBJ2-2,TGTGCCAGCAGCTTATTGCCCGCCGGGGAGCTGTTTTTT,CASSLLPAGELFF
.,.,13,TRBV7-3,TRBJ2-1,TGTGCCAGCAGCTTAACTGGCTACAATGAGCAGTTCTTC,CASSLTGYNEQFF
.,.,11,TRBV30,TRBJ2-2,TGTGCCTGGAAGGACACCGGGGAGCTGTTTTTT,CAWKDTGELFF
once,TRBD2,11,TRBV28,TRBJ2-7,TGTGCCAGCGGATTTTCGGGGGGGCAGTACTTC,CASGFSGGQYF
.,.,10,TRBV19,TRBJ2-7,TGTGCCAGTGGGTATGACGAGCAGTACTTC,CASGYDEQYF
.,TRBD2,19,TRBV27,TRBJ2-7,TGTGCCAGCAGTTTATGGCGTCTAGCGGACGCCATAATAAAGTACGAGCAGTACTTC,CASSLWRLADAIIKYEQYF
.,TRBD1,17,TRBV5-1,TRBJ1-1,TGCGCCAGCAGCTCGCGCCCACAGGGGGGCAGGGGCACTGAAGCTTTCTTT,CASSSRPQGGRGTEAFF
.,TRBD2,18,TRBV9,TRBJ2-3,TGTGCCAGCACCCGCTGGGCTAGCGGGGGCGGGGGGGGAGATACGCAGTATTTT,CASTRWASGGGGGDTQYF
.,.,14,TRBV6-1,TRBJ2-1,TGTGCCAGCACCCTTGGGGGAACCTACAATGAGCAGTTCTTC,CASTLGGTYNEQFF
.,TRBD1,14,TRBV10-1,TRBJ2-7,TGCGCCAGCAGTGAGACGACAGGGGGCTACGAGCAGTACTTC,CASSETTGGYEQYF
.,TRBD2,15,TRBV30,TRBJ2-5,TGTGCCTGGAGTGTCCTAGCGGGACCGAAAGAGACCCAGTACTTC,CAWSVLAGPKETQYF
.,.,14,TRBV19,TRBJ1-1,TGTGCCAGTACTCTTCAGGGTTTGAACACTGAAGCTTCCTTT,CASTLQGLNTEASF
.,.,14,TRBV9,TRBJ2-7,TGTGCCAGCAGCGTAGCGGCAGATTTCTACGAGCAGTACTTC,CASSVAADFYEQYF
.,TRBD1,15,TRBV30,TRBJ2-1,TGTGCCGGGTTACAGGGGGGCAGTTCCTACAATGAGCAGTTCTTC,CAGLQGGSSYNEQFF